This entry features one TCR beta chain sequence. The antigen is unknown. This sample was taken from a study of OX40 agonist ivuxolimab in advanced cancers. The study's findings and limits: CD4+ T cells averaged fewer expanded clones than CD8+ T cells.

TCRdb's copy holds only in-frame clones and misses some; the assay was immunoSEQ multiplex PCR. The sample lists 75,000 to 90,000 clones; about 89% were seen once. The J segment lost 4 bases and the V segment lost 1 base, leaving 2 bases of the junction unmatched. Per germline, CDR1 KGHSH and CDR2 LQKENI. This CDR3 comprises 15 residues. Material: CD4+ or CD8+ T cells sorted from blood, obtained in a trial of the OX40 agonist ivuxolimab. The V call is TRBV18, the J call TRBJ2-5; 11 nucleotides align to TRBD1. This clonotype was obtained from an adult with an advanced solid tumor such as melanoma, head and neck, liver or kidney cancer. For the CDR3, the DNA is TGTGCCAGCTCACCACTCGGGACAGGGGGAGAGACCCAGTACTTC. Protein sequence: CASSPLGTGGETQYF. The full variable domain, in which reference TRBV18 and TRBJ2-5 provide the parts outside the CDR3, is NAGVMQNPRHLVRRRGQEARLRCSPMKGHSHVYWYRQLPEEGLKFMVYLQKENIIDESGMPKERFSAEFPKEGPSILRIQQVVRGDSAAYFCASSPLGTGGETQYFGPGTRLLVL.